One and the same sample provided the 12 T cell receptor beta chains below, sequenced in a study of PD-L1 blockade in urothelial cancer. Sequencing was performed with immunoSEQ multiplex PCR; in TCRdb, only in-frame clones are kept and a portion is missing. The sample contains around 53,000 clones, under 90% of which appear only once. The source material was PBMCs, sampled around atezolizumab (anti-PD-L1) treatment. Receptors were obtained from a man aged 35 to 55 with urothelial cancer.

This chain joins TRBV28 and TRBJ1-1; no reliable D call. CDR1 is MDHEN and CDR2 is SYDVKM in the germline V gene. Trimming took 2 bases from V and 2 from J, leaving 9 bases between them. The CDR3 loop spans 14 amino acids. CDR3 protein: CASSLRGRNTEAFF. The CDR3 DNA follows: TGTGCCAGCAGTTTACGAGGGAGAAACACTGAAGCTTTCTTT.

The chain carries TRBV7-3 and TRBJ1-2; D remains ambiguous. V was pared by 0 bases and J by 0 bases, with 5 bases between. CDR1 is SGHTA, CDR2 FQGTGA, per germline. CDR3 size: 14 residues. This CDR3 reads CASSLTPANYGYTF. The CDR3 coding sequence is TGTGCCAGCAGCTTAACCCCAGCTAACTATGGCTACACCTTC. The variable domain in full, completed from reference TRBV7-3 and TRBJ1-2, reads GAGVSQTPSNKVTEKGKYVELRCDPISGHTALYWYRQSLGQGPEFLIYFQGTGAADDSGLPNDRFFAVRPEGSVSTLKIQRTERGDSAVYLCASSLTPANYGYTFGSGTRLTVV.

J is TRBJ2-7 and V is TRBV6-1; 9 bases line up with TRBD2. Germline CDR1 and CDR2: MNHNS and SASEGT. V trimming: 7 bases; J trimming: 4 bases; junction bases outside the gene matches: 8. This CDR3 is 14 amino acids long. In DNA form, the CDR3 reads TGTGCCAGCACCCTGACTAGCGGAGCATACGAGCAGTACTTC. Protein sequence: CASTLTSGAYEQYF.

This clone showed up just once. This chain joins TRBV19 and TRBJ1-5; maybe TRBD1 (5 bases). The germline gives CDR1 LNHDA, CDR2 SQIVND (reference sequence). The CDR3 runs to 15 residues. Trimming pared 0 bases from V and 7 bases from J, leaving 13 bases between. CDR3 in amino acids: CASSIDQGGVQPQHF. The CDR3 DNA reads TGTGCCAGTAGTATAGATCAGGGTGGGGTCCAGCCCCAGCATTTT.

This clone was seen at least ten times. The chain has TRBV11-1 and TRBJ1-4; 7 bases align to TRBD1. Trimming cost V 5 bases and J 7 bases; bases outside gene matches: 4. Per the germline V gene, CDR1 is SGHAT and CDR2 is FQDESV (reference sequence). CDR3 size: 13 residues. CDR3 loop: CASSMNRGEKLFF. The CDR3 DNA is TGTGCCAGCAGCATGAACAGGGGTGAAAAACTGTTTTTT. The complete variable domain, with remaining parts taken from reference TRBV11-1 and TRBJ1-4, reads EAEVAQSPRYKITEKSQAVAFWCDPISGHATLYWYRQILGQGPELLVQFQDESVVDDSQLPKDRFSAERLKGVDSTLKIQPAELGDSAMYLCASSMNRGEKLFFGSGTQLSVL.

The chain combines TRBV9 with TRBJ2-3; no clear D. V lost 4 bases, J lost 2 bases, and 2 bases lay in between. Germline V gene data show CDR1 as SGDLS and CDR2 as YYNGEE. The CDR3 is made up of 11 amino acids. CDR3 amino acids: CASSYTDTQYF. CDR3 nucleotides: TGTGCCAGCAGCTACACAGATACGCAGTATTTT.

The chain employs TRBV10-2 and TRBJ2-7, with 7 bases identical to TRBD1. Germline V gives CDR1 WSHSY, CDR2 SAAADI. Unmatched junction bases numbered 1, after V lost 0 bases and J lost 5 bases. The CDR3 is 13 residues long. The CDR3 DNA sequence: TGCGCCAGCAGTGAGTCGACAGGGAACGAGCAGTACTTC. This codes for CASSESTGNEQYF.

The chain employs TRBV7-2 and TRBJ2-7; D is unresolved. The CDR3 runs to 14 residues. The ends were cut back, 1 base at V and 4 bases at J, with 11 bases in the middle. The germline V gene encodes CDR1 SGHTA and CDR2 FQGNSA. The CDR3: CASSLGPHIYEQYF. For the CDR3, the DNA is TGTGCCAGCAGCTTAGGCCCCCACATTTACGAGCAGTACTTC.

V and J are TRBV7-8 and TRBJ2-1, with D tentatively TRBD1 (6 bases). Trimming took off 1 base at V and 2 bases at J, with 9 bases between the two ends. Germline lookup yields CDR1 SGHVS and CDR2 FQNEAQ. This CDR3 comprises 15 residues. CDR3 sequence reads: CASSLERGTYNEQFF. The CDR3 region has the DNA TGTGCCAGCAGCTTAGAGAGGGGGACCTACAATGAGCAGTTCTTC.

A few counts support this clone. The chain uses TRBV7-8 and TRBJ2-4, with 8 bases lining up with TRBD2. Germline assignment: CDR1 SGHVS and CDR2 FQNEAQ. The CDR3 has 18 residues. V gave up 5 bases and J gave up 0 bases; unmatched junction bases: 12. The CDR3 region is CASSAGGVTALAKNIQYF. The CDR3 DNA is TGTGCCAGCAGCGCCGGGGGGGTTACAGCCCTAGCCAAAAACATTCAGTACTTC.

The J gene is TRBJ1-2, the V gene TRBV7-6; TRBD1 might be the D (5 bases). The V gene's germline CDR1 is SGHVS and CDR2 FNYEAQ. Trimming cost V 5 bases and J 3 bases, with 19 bases left between them. The CDR3 has 16 residues. DNA of the CDR3: TGTGCCAGCAGCCTACAGGCTTCAGGGTCCGACTATGGCTACACCTTC. Its protein product is CASSLQASGSDYGYTF.

The chain has TRBV29-1 and TRBJ2-6; TRBD1 agrees at 8 bases. Germline CDR1 is SQVTM and CDR2 is ANQGSEA. J gave up 4 bases and V 2 bases, and 10 bases lay outside the gene matches. CDR3 length: 17 residues. The CDR3 DNA reads TGCAGCGTTGAATTGGTGACAGGGGTTTCCGGGGCCAACGTCCTGACTTTC. Translating it yields CSVELVTGVSGANVLTF.